These 9 T cell receptor beta chains were all obtained from the same sample, sequenced in a study of a mutant IDH1 vaccine in newly diagnosed glioma. The data were produced by immunoSEQ multiplex PCR, yet TCRdb's version contains in-frame clones alone and is incomplete. The sample shows about 36,000 clones, 80% of them seen only once. Specified time point: week 11, during vaccination. The investigators gave 300 ug of mutant IDH1 20-mer peptide in each vaccine dose, together with topical imiquimod. Which antigens these TCRs recognize remains unknown. Specimen: peripheral blood mononuclear cells (PBMCs), collected from a glioma patient whose treatment included an IDH1 peptide vaccine. The receptor set was obtained from a woman under 40 with glioma. Some clones in this sample may be carry-over from other donors' samples.

The chain uses TRBV5-1 and TRBJ1-2, with 9 bases that match TRBD1. After removal of 4 bases from V and 8 bases from J, the junction contained 12 bases not matched to a gene. Looked up from germline, CDR1 is SGHRS and CDR2 is YFSETQ. This CDR3 comprises 15 residues. CDR3 in amino acids: CASSLGTGGFRGYTF. In DNA, the CDR3 is TGCGCCAGCAGCCTAGGAACAGGGGGCTTTCGCGGCTACACCTTC.

This clone was seen a few times. The chain links TRBV29-1 to TRBJ2-1; 9 nucleotides agree with TRBD2. The CDR3 length is 14 residues. Germline lookup yields CDR1 SQVTM and CDR2 ANQGSEA. The J segment lost 3 bases and the V segment lost 4 bases, leaving 4 bases of the junction unmatched. CDR3 sequence reads: CSVGASGIYNEQFF. The CDR3 DNA is TGCAGCGTTGGGGCTAGCGGGATCTACAATGAGCAGTTCTTC.

The chain carries TRBV28 and TRBJ2-2, with 7 bases aligning to TRBD1. Per germline, CDR1 MDHEN and CDR2 SYDVKM. Trimming removed 6 bases from V and 1 base from J; junction bases left unmatched: 5. CDR3 length equals 15 residues. CDR3 protein: CASSLGTVNTGELFF. The CDR3 DNA follows: TGTGCCAGCAGCCTTGGGACAGTGAACACCGGGGAGCTGTTTTTT.

This clone has just a few counts. The V gene is TRBV15, the J gene TRBJ1-1, with D perhaps TRBD1 (5 bases). V lost 1 base, J lost 11 bases, and 23 bases lay in between. The CDR3 is made up of 16 amino acids. The germline CDR1 and CDR2 sequences are LNHNV and YYDKDF (reference sequence). CDR3: CATSRAGTATRLGAFF. The CDR3 bases are TGTGCCACCAGCAGAGCGGGGACGGCGACGAGGCTTGGGGCTTTCTTT.

This chain joins TRBV4-2 and TRBJ2-5; 14 bases map to TRBD2. The CDR3 is made up of 15 amino acids. CDR1 is LGHNA and CDR2 is YNFKEQ in the germline V gene. V was clipped by 4 bases and J by 3 bases; unmatched bases: 1. CDR3 residues: CASSRGLAGEETQYF. The CDR3 region has the DNA TGTGCCAGCAGCCGGGGACTAGCGGGAGAAGAGACCCAGTACTTC.

V gene TRBV18 combines with J gene TRBJ2-7; D may be TRBD1 (6 bases). The CDR3 runs to 16 residues. CDR1 is KGHSH, CDR2 LQKENI, per germline. Trimming removed 3 bases at V and 2 bases at J, with 17 bases between. CDR3 nucleotide sequence: TGTGCCAGCTCACCTCCGCTGACAGGAGCTCCCTACGAGCAGTACTTC. Amino acids: CASSPPLTGAPYEQYF.

This clone was recorded a few times. This chain uses TRBV2 with TRBJ2-1; maybe TRBD1 (5 bases). CDR1 SNHLY and CDR2 FYNNEI come from the germline V gene. This CDR3 spans 15 amino acids. Trimming left V 7 bases short and J 4 bases short, with 17 bases between. The CDR3 protein is CASTPDTYSYNEQFF. CDR3 sequence (DNA): TGTGCCAGCACCCCGGACACCTACTCTTACAATGAGCAGTTCTTC. Full variable domain (outside the CDR3, taken from reference TRBV2 and TRBJ2-1): EPEVTQTPSHQVTQMGQEVILRCVPISNHLYFYWYRQILGQKVEFLVSFYNNEISEKSEIFDDQFSVERPDGSNFTLKIRSTKLEDSAMYFCASTPDTYSYNEQFFGPGTRLTVL.

The J gene is TRBJ1-1, the V gene TRBV5-1; D is possibly TRBD1 (6 bases). The germline gives CDR1 SGHRS, CDR2 YFSETQ. V was clipped by 4 bases and J by 5 bases, with 18 bases between them. The CDR3 totals 15 residues. The CDR3 DNA reads TGCGCCAGCAGCCCTCTACAGGGATGGGGAACTGAAGCTTTCTTT. Protein product: CASSPLQGWGTEAFF. Supplemented by reference TRBV5-1 and TRBJ1-1, the full variable domain reads KAGVTQTPRYLIKTRGQQVTLSCSPISGHRSVSWYQQTPGQGLQFLFEYFSETQRNKGNFPGRFSGRQFSNSRSEMNVSTLELGDSALYLCASSPLQGWGTEAFFGQGTRLTVV.

The chain uses TRBV6-5 and TRBJ2-7, with D possibly TRBD1 on 5 matching bases. Trimming removed 2 bases at V and 4 bases at J, with 15 bases between. The V gene's germline CDR1 is MNHEY and CDR2 SVGAGI. This CDR3 has 15 amino acids. DNA for the CDR3: TGTGCCAGCAGTTACAGGGGTGCGCCCATTTACGAGCAGTACTTC. Protein sequence: CASSYRGAPIYEQYF.